This TCR beta chain came from a study of beta chain features in type 1 diabetes. The germline V gene encodes CDR1 ENHRY and CDR2 SYGVKD. Trimming left V 4 bases short and J 1 base short, with 10 bases between. The CDR3 contains 14 residues. What was sequenced were expressed TCRB transcripts, since all of the isolated RNA had been reverse transcribed. Naive, central memory and regulatory T cell samples yielded around 3.3 million reads on average. Method: immunoSEQ multiplex PCR; TCRdb's copy keeps in-frame clones and lacks some. The data show roughly 610,000 clones, about 14% seen once. V usage is TRBV10-3 and J usage is TRBJ1-2; D not resolved. The receptor comes from a man younger than 35 in good health. Sample: naive CD4+ T cells from blood. The CDR3 DNA reads TGTGCCATCAGTGCCGGTCGCCTTAACTATGGCTACACCTTC. Encoded protein: CAISAGRLNYGYTF.